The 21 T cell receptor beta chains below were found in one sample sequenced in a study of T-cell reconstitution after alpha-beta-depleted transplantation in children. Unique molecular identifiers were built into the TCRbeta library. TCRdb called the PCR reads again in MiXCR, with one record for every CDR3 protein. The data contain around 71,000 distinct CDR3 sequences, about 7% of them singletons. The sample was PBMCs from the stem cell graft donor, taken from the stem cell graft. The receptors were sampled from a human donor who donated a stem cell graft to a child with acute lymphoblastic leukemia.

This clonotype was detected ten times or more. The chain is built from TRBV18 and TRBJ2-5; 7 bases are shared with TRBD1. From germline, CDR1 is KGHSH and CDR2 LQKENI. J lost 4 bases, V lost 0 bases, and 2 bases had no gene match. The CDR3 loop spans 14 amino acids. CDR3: CASSPPGQRETQYF. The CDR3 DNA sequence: TGTGCCAGCTCACCACCGGGACAGAGAGAGACCCAGTACTTC.

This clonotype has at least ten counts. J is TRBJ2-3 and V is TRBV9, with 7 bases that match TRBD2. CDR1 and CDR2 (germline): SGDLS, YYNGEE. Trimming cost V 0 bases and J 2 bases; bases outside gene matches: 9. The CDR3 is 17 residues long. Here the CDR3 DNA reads TGTGCCAGCAGCGTAGATCCTAGCGGCCTCCTCACAGATACGCAGTATTTT. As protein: CASSVDPSGLLTDTQYF.

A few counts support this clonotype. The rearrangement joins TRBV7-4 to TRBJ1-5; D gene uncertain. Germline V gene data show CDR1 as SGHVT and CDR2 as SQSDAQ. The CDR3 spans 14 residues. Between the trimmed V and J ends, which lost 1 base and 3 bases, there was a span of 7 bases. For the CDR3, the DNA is TGTGCCAGCAGCTTAGATGGGAACAATCAGCCCCAGCATTTT. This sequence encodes CASSLDGNNQPQHF.

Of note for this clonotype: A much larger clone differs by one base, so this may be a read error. CDR3 amino acids: CASSLSPGAEAFF. Written as DNA, the CDR3 is TGTGCCAGTAGTTTGTCACCCGGGGCTGAAGCTTTCTTT. The genes are TRBV19 and TRBJ1-1; D not resolved. The CDR3 extends over 13 amino acids. Trimming removed 5 bases at V and 6 bases at J, with 13 bases between. Germline V lookup: CDR1 LNHDA, CDR2 SQIVND (reference sequence).

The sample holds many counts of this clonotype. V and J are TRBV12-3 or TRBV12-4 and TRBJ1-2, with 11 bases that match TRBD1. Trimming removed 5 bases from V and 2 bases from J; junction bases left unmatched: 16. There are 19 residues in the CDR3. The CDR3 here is CASSAYLPGQGGENYGYTF. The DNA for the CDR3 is TGTGCCAGCAGTGCATATCTACCGGGACAGGGGGGCGAAAACTATGGCTACACCTTC.

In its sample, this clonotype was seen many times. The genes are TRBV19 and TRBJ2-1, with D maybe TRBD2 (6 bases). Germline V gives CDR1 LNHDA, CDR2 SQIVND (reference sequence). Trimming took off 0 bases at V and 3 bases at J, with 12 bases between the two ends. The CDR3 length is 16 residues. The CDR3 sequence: CASSIDIRGNYNEQFF. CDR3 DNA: TGTGCCAGTAGTATAGATATCCGGGGGAACTACAATGAGCAGTTCTTC.

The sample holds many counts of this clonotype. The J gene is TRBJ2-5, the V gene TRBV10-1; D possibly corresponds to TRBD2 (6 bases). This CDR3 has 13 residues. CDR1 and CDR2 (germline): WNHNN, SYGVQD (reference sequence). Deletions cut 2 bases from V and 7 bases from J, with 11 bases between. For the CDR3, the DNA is TGCGCCAGCAGTGAGCGACTAGGAGGGACCCAGTACTTC. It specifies CASSERLGGTQYF.

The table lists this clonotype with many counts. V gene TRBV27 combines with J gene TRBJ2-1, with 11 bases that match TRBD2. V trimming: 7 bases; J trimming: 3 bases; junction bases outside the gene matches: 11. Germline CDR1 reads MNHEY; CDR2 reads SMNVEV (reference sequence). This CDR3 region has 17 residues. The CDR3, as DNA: TGTGCCAGCAACTCCTATAGCGGGAGGGCCGGCTACAATGAGCAGTTCTTC. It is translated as CASNSYSGRAGYNEQFF.

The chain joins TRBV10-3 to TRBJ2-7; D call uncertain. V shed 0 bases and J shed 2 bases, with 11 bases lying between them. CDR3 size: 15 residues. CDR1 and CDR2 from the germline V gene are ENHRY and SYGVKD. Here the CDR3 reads CAISESKAPAYEQYF. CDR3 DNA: TGTGCCATCAGTGAGTCAAAGGCCCCGGCCTACGAGCAGTACTTC.

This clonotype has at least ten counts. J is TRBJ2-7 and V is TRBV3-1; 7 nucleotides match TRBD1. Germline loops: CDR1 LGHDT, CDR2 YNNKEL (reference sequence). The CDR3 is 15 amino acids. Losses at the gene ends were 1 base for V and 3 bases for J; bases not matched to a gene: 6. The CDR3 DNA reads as TGTGCCAGCAGCCAAGTCTGGCAGGGGGTCTACGAGCAGTACTTC. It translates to CASSQVWQGVYEQYF.

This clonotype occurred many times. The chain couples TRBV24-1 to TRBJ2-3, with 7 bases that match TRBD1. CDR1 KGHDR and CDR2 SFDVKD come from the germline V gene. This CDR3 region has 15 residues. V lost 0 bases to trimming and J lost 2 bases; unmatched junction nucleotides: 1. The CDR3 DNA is TGTGCCACCAGTGATTTGACAGGGGACACAGATACGCAGTATTTT. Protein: CATSDLTGDTDTQYF.

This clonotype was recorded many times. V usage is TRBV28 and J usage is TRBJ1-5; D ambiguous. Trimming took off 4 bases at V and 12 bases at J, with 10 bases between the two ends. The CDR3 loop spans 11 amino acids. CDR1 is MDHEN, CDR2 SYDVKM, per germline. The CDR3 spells CASSSLVVQHF. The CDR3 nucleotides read TGTGCCAGCAGTTCCCTTGTAGTCCAGCATTTT.

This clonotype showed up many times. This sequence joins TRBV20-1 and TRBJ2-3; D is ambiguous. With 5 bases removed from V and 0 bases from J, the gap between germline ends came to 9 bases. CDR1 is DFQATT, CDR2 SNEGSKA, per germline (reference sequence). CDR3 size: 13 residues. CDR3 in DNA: TGCAGTGCTGACGGAAGAAGCACAGATACGCAGTATTTT. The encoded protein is CSADGRSTDTQYF.

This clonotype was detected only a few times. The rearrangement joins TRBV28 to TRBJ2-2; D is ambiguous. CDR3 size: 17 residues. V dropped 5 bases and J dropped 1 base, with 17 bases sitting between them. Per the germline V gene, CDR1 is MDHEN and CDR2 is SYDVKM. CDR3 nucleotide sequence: TGTGCCAGCAGTGCCGTAGCCCGAAGAGGGAACACCGGGGAGCTGTTTTTT. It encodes CASSAVARRGNTGELFF.

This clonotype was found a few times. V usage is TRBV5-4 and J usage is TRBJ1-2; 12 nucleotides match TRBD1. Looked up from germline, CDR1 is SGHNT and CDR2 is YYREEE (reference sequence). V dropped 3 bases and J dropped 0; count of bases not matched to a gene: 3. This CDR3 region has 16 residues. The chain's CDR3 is CASSSGTGGSNYGYTF. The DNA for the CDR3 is TGTGCCAGCAGCTCAGGGACAGGGGGCTCTAACTATGGCTACACCTTC.

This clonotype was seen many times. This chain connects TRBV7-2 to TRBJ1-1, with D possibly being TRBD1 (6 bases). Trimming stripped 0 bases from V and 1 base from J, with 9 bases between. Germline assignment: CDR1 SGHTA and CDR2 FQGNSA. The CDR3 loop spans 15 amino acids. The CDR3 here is CASSLAADRNTEAFF. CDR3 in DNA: TGTGCCAGCAGCTTAGCGGCGGACAGGAACACTGAAGCTTTCTTT.

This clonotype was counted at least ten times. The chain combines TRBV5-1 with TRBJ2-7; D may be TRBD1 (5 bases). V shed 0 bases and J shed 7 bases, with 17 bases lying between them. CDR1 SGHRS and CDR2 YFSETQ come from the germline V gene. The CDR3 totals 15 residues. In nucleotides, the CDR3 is TGCGCCAGCAGCTTGGAAGGTCTAGGGGCCCGGGAGCAGTACTTC. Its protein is CASSLEGLGAREQYF.

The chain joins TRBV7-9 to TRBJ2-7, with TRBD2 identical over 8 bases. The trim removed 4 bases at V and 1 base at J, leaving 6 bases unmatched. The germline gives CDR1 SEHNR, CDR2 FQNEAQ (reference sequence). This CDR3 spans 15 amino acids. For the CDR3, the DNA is TGTGCCAGCAGCTCCCCCGGGGGGGAGTCCTACGAGCAGTACTTC. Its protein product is CASSSPGGESYEQYF.

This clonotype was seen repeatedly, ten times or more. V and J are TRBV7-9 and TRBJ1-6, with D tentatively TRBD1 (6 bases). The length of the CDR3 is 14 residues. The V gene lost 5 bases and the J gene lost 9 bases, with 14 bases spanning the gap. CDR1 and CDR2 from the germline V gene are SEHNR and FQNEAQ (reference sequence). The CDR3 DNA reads TGTGCCAGCAGCCTGACAGGACGGGGTTCACCCCTCCACTTT. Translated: CASSLTGRGSPLHF.

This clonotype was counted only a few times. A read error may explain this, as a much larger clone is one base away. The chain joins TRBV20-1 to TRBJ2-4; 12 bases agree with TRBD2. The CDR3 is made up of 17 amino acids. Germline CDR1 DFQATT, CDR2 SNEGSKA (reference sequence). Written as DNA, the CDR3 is TGCTGTGCTAGAGGGCTAGCGGGAGGGTTTGACAAAAACATTCAGTACTTC. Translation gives CCARGLAGGFDKNIQYF.

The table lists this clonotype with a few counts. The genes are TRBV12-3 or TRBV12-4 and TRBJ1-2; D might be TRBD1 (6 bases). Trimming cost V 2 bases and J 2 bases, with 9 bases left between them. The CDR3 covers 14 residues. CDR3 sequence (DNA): TGTGCCAGCAGTTTAAACCAGGGGAACTATGGCTACACCTTC. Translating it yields CASSLNQGNYGYTF.